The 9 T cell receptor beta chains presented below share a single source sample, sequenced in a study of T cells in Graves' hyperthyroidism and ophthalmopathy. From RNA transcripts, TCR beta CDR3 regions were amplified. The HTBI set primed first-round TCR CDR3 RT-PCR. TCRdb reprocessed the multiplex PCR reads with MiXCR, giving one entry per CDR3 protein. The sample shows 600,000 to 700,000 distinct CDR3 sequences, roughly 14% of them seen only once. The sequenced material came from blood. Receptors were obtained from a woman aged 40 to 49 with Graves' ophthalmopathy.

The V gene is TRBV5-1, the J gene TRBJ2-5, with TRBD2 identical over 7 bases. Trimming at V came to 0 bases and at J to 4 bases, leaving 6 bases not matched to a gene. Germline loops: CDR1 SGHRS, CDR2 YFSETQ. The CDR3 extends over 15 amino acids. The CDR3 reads CASSLEGGSSETQYF. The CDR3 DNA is TGCGCCAGCAGCTTGGAAGGCGGGAGTTCAGAGACCCAGTACTTC.

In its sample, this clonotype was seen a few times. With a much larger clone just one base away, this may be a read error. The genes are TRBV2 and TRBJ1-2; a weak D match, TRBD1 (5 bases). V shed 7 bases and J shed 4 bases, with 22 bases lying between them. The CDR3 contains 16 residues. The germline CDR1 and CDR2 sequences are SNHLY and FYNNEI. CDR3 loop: CASNAFPGTESYGYTF. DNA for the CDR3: TGTGCCAGCAATGCTTTTCCCGGGACGGAGTCCTATGGCTACACCTTC.

The CDR3 here is CASSESGLAFSYGYTF. The DNA of the CDR3 is TGCGCCAGCAGTGAGTCGGGCCTAGCATTTTCGTATGGCTACACCTTC. The rearrangement links TRBV10-2 to TRBJ1-2; D unresolved. Germline V gene data show CDR1 as WSHSY and CDR2 as SAAADI. This CDR3 has 16 residues. The V gene lost 0 bases and the J gene lost 5 bases, with 16 bases spanning the gap.

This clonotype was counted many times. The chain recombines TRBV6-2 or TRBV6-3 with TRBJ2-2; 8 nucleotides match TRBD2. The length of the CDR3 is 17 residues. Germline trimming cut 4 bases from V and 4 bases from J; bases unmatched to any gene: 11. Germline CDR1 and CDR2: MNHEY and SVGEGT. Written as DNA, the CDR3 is TGTGCCAGCAGTTCTATTTGGACTAGCCGCGGCACCGGGGAGCTGTTTTTT. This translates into CASSSIWTSRGTGELFF.

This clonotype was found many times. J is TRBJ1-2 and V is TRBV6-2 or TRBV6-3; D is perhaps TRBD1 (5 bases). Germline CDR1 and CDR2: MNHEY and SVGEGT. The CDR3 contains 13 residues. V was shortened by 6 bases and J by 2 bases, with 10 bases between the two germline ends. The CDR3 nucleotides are TGTGCCAGCAGCCGACAGACCAACTATGGCTACACCTTC. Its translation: CASSRQTNYGYTF.

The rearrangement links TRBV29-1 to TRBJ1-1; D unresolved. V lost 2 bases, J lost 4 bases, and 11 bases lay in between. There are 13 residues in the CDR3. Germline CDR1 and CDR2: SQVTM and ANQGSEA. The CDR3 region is CSVESGKLTEAFF. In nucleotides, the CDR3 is TGCAGCGTTGAAAGTGGGAAGCTCACTGAAGCTTTCTTT.

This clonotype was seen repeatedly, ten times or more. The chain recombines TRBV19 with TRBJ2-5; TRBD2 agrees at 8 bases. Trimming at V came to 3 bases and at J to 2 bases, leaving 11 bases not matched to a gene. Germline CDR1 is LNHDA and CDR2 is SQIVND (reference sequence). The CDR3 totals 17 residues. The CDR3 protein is CASSMPTAAGGQETQYF. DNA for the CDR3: TGTGCCAGTAGTATGCCCACGGCGGCGGGGGGTCAAGAGACCCAGTACTTC.

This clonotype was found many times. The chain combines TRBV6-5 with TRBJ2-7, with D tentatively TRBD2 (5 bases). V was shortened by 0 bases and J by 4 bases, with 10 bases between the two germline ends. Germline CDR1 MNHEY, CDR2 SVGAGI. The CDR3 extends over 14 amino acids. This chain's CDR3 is CASSYSESGYEQYF. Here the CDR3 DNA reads TGTGCCAGCAGTTACTCGGAGAGCGGTTACGAGCAGTACTTC.

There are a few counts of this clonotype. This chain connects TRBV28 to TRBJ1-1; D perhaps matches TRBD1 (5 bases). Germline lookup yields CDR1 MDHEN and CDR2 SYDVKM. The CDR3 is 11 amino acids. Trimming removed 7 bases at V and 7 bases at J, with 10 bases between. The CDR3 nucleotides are TGTGCCAGCACAGGGCCCGATGAAGCTTTCTTT. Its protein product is CASTGPDEAFF.